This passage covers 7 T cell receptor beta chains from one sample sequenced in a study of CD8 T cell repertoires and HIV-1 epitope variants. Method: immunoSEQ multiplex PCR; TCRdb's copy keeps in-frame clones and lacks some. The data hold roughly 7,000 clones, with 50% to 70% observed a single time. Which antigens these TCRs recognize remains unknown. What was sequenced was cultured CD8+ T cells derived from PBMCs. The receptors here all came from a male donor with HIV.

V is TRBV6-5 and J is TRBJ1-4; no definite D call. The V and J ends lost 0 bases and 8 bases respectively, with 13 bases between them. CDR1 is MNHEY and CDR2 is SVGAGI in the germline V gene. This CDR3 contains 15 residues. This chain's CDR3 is CASSYSGRPEEKLFF. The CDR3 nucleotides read TGTGCCAGCAGTTACTCAGGTAGACCGGAGGAAAAACTGTTTTTT.

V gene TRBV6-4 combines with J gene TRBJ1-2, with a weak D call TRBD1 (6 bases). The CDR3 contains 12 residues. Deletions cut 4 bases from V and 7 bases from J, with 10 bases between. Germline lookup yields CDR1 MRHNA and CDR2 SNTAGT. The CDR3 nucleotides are TGTGCCAGCAGTGGGGGGGCGGCTGGCTACACCTTC. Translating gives CASSGGAAGYTF.

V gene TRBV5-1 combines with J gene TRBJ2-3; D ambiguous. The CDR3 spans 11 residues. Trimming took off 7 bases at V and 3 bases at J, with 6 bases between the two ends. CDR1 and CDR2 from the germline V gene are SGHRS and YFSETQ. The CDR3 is CASRTTDTQYF. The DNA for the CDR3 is TGCGCCAGCCGAACTACAGATACGCAGTATTTT. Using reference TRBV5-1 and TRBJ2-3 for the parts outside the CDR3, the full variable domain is KAGVTQTPRYLIKTRGQQVTLSCSPISGHRSVSWYQQTPGQGLQFLFEYFSETQRNKGNFPGRFSGRQFSNSRSEMNVSTLELGDSALYLCASRTTDTQYFGPGTRLTVL.

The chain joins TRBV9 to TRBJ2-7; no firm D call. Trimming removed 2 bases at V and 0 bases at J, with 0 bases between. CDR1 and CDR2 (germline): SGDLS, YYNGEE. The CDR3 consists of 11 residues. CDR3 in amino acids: CASSVSYEQYF. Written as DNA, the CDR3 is TGTGCCAGCAGCGTCTCCTACGAGCAGTACTTC. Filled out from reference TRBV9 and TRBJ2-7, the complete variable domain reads DSGVTQTPKHLITATGQRVTLRCSPRSGDLSVYWYQQSLDQGLQFLIQYYNGEERAKGNILERFSAQQFPDLHSELNLSSLELGDSALYFCASSVSYEQYFGPGTRLTVT.

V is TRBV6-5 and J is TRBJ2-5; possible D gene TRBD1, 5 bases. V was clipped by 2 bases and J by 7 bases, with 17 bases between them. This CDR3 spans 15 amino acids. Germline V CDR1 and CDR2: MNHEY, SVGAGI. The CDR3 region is CASSYETESRVTQYF. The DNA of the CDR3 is TGTGCCAGCAGTTACGAGACAGAGTCAAGAGTGACCCAGTACTTC.

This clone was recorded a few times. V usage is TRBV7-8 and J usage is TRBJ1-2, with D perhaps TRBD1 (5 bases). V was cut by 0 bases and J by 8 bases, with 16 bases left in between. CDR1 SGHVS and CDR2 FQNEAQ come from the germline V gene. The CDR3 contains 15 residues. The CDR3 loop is CASSLAQDTVLGYTF. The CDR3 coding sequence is TGTGCCAGCAGCTTAGCGCAGGACACCGTCTTGGGCTACACCTTC.

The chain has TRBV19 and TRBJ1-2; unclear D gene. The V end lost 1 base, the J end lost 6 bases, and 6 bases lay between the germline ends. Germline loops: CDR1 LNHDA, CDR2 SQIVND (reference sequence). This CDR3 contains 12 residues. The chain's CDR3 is CASSIGEDGYTF. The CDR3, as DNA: TGTGCCAGTAGTATAGGGGAGGATGGCTACACCTTC. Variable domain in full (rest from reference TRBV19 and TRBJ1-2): DGGITQSPKYLFRKEGQNVTLSCEQNLNHDAMYWYRQDPGQGLRLIYYSQIVNDFQKGDIAEGYSVSREKKESFPLTVTSAQKNPTAFYLCASSIGEDGYTFGSGTRLTVV.